These 17 T cell receptor beta chains were sequenced from one sample in a study of beta chain features in type 1 diabetes. Study-wide findings and caveats: Moderately but significantly shorter TCRB CDR3s were found in Type 1 diabetes patients in all four CD4+ subsets.

Expressed TCRB transcripts were sequenced after all isolated RNA was converted to cDNA. Assay: immunoSEQ multiplex PCR; the TCRdb copy retains only in-frame clones and omits some. The sample has more than 250,000 clones; roughly an eighth are singletons. Which antigens these TCRs recognize remains unknown. Sequences were obtained from naive CD4+ T cells from blood. The source of these receptors is a young man with type 1 diabetes.

The chain joins TRBV6-1 to TRBJ1-3; D is uncertain. V dropped 11 bases and J dropped 1 base, with 12 bases sitting between them. The CDR3 runs to 13 residues. Germline-derived CDR1 and CDR2 are MNHNS and SASEGT. CDR3 coding DNA: TGTGCCGGTAGACCGGGGTCTGGAAACACCATATATTTT. This encodes CAGRPGSGNTIYF.

The J gene is TRBJ2-3, the V gene TRBV18; 11 positions agree with TRBD2. Germline V lookup: CDR1 KGHSH, CDR2 LQKENI. The ends lost 6 bases at V and 6 bases at J; junction bases unmatched: 8. The CDR3 length is 15 residues. The CDR3 DNA sequence: TGTGCCAGCTCCTCCCTAGCGGGAGGAGTGGATACGCAGTATTTT. This gives the protein CASSSLAGGVDTQYF.

The DNA of the CDR3 is TGTGCCAGCAGATTTACTAGCGGGGTCTTCAATGAGCAGTTCTTC. It is translated as CASRFTSGVFNEQFF. The rearrangement uses TRBV11-2 and TRBJ2-1; 10 bases are a match to TRBD2. The junction had 8 bases not matched to a gene; V was cut back by 6 bases and J by 6 bases. Germline CDR1 SGHAT, CDR2 FQNNGV. This CDR3 has 15 amino acids. Full variable domain (remainder filled in from reference TRBV11-2 and TRBJ2-1): EAGVAQSPRYKIIEKRQSVAFWCNPISGHATLYWYQQILGQGPKLLIQFQNNGVVDDSQLPKDRFSAERLKGVDSTLKIQPAKLEDSAVYLCASRFTSGVFNEQFFGPGTRLTVL.

The chain recombines TRBV18 with TRBJ2-5, with D possibly TRBD2 on 5 matching bases. This CDR3 has 15 amino acids. Trimming removed 6 bases from V and 3 bases from J, with 17 bases in between. Germline V lookup: CDR1 KGHSH, CDR2 LQKENI. CDR3 in DNA: TGTGCCAGCTCGCATTTAGGAGCGGCTGAAGAGACCCAGTACTTC. It codes for CASSHLGAAEETQYF. The full variable domain, with the rest looked up from reference TRBV18 and TRBJ2-5, is NAGVMQNPRHLVRRRGQEARLRCSPMKGHSHVYWYRQLPEEGLKFMVYLQKENIIDESGMPKERFSAEFPKEGPSILRIQQVVRGDSAAYFCASSHLGAAEETQYFGPGTRLLVL.

The table lists this clone with a few counts. The V gene is TRBV7-2, the J gene TRBJ1-1, with 7 bases that match TRBD1. V was clipped by 3 bases and J by 7 bases; unmatched bases: 11. There are 15 residues in the CDR3. Germline loops: CDR1 SGHTA, CDR2 FQGNSA. The CDR3 region is CASSLRRGRIDEAFF. The CDR3 nucleotides read TGTGCCAGCAGCTTGAGAAGGGGGCGTATCGATGAAGCTTTCTTT.

There are a few counts of this clone. The chain recombines TRBV5-4 with TRBJ2-1, with D unclear. The CDR3 consists of 14 residues. Between the trimmed V and J ends, which lost 6 bases and 4 bases, there was a span of 14 bases. CDR1 and CDR2 (germline): SGHNT, YYREEE (reference sequence). The CDR3 spells CASTAGGSYNEQFF. Written as DNA, the CDR3 is TGTGCCAGCACCGCCGGCGGATCGTACAATGAGCAGTTCTTC.

The sample holds a few counts of this clone. The V and J genes are TRBV5-1 and TRBJ1-1; possible D gene TRBD1, 5 bases. V dropped 4 bases and J dropped 8 bases, with 21 bases sitting between them. CDR3 size: 15 residues. From germline, CDR1 is SGHRS and CDR2 YFSETQ. The CDR3 is CASSRNNRFPTEAFF. The CDR3 nucleotides read TGCGCCAGCAGCCGAAATAACAGGTTCCCAACAGAAGCTTTCTTT.

CDR3 residues: CASSMDGDREETQYF. CDR3 DNA sequence: TGTGCCAGCAGTATGGACGGGGACAGGGAAGAGACCCAGTACTTC. V is TRBV6-5 and J is TRBJ2-5; 9 bases fit TRBD1. The CDR3 runs to 15 residues. The J segment lost 3 bases and the V segment lost 5 bases, leaving 7 bases of the junction unmatched. CDR1 MNHEY and CDR2 SVGAGI come from the germline V gene.

V is TRBV7-8 and J is TRBJ2-2; 8 bases are shared with TRBD2. V shed 1 base, J shed 8 bases, and the junction held 6 bases outside the gene matches. Germline CDR1 SGHVS, CDR2 FQNEAQ. The CDR3 is made up of 15 amino acids. The CDR3 DNA is TGTGCCAGCAGCTTAGGGGTTAGCGGGACGGGGGAGCTGTTTTTT. Protein product: CASSLGVSGTGELFF.

This clone occurred a few times. The rearrangement links TRBV29-1 to TRBJ2-7; TRBD1 aligns across 10 bases. This CDR3 is 14 amino acids long. The germline gives CDR1 SQVTM, CDR2 ANQGSEA. V gave up 7 bases and J gave up 3 bases; unmatched junction bases: 9. CDR3 residues: CSAQSGTGVYEQYF. DNA for the CDR3: TGCAGCGCCCAATCCGGGACAGGGGTCTACGAGCAGTACTTC.

This clone came up a few times. The chain uses TRBV7-9 and TRBJ2-7; TRBD1 agrees at 7 bases. Trimming cost V 5 bases and J 3 bases; bases outside gene matches: 4. There are 13 residues in the CDR3. Germline CDR1 reads SEHNR; CDR2 reads FQNEAQ (reference sequence). In DNA, the CDR3 is TGTGCCAGCAGCCCCGGACAGGACTACGAGCAGTACTTC. Translation: CASSPGQDYEQYF.

This clone has only a few counts. The chain is built from TRBV4-3 and TRBJ2-7; tentative D call: TRBD1 (6 bases). Germline CDR1 LGHNA, CDR2 YSLEER. V was pared by 4 bases and J by 6 bases, with 13 bases between. The CDR3 sequence is 13 residues long. CDR3 DNA sequence: TGCGCCAGCAGCCGGCTAGGGGGTCTCGAGCAGTACTTC. The encoded protein is CASSRLGGLEQYF.

The chain joins TRBV4-1 to TRBJ2-3; D might be TRBD2 (5 bases). Per germline, CDR1 MGHRA and CDR2 YSYEKL. CDR3 length: 13 residues. V dropped 1 base and J dropped 8 bases, with 10 bases sitting between them. The CDR3 DNA reads as TGCGCCAGCAGCCAAGTTCGAGCGGTTACGCAGTATTTT. As protein: CASSQVRAVTQYF.

The chain recombines TRBV28 with TRBJ2-7; possible D gene TRBD1, 6 bases. V lost 11 bases and J 0 bases, leaving 14 bases between the germline ends. CDR1 and CDR2 from the germline V gene are MDHEN and SYDVKM. The CDR3 runs 13 residues. The CDR3 region is CAAQQGLSYEQYF. As DNA, the CDR3 is TGTGCCGCTCAACAGGGCCTCTCCTACGAGCAGTACTTC.

There are a few counts of this clone. The chain links TRBV18 to TRBJ1-4; D is undetermined. V was cut by 0 bases and J by 7 bases, with 9 bases left in between. The CDR3 has 14 amino acids. Germline V lookup: CDR1 KGHSH, CDR2 LQKENI. The CDR3 loop reads CASSPPGRREKLFF. In DNA, the CDR3 is TGTGCCAGCTCACCACCAGGGAGGCGTGAAAAACTGTTTTTT.

The CDR3 protein is CAWSTRETQYF. CDR3 DNA: TGTGCCTGGAGTACGAGAGAGACCCAGTACTTC. The chain joins TRBV30 to TRBJ2-5; D gene ambiguous. Between the trimmed V and J ends, which lost 2 bases and 4 bases, there was a span of 5 bases. The CDR3 sequence is 11 residues long. Germline V lookup: CDR1 GTSNPN, CDR2 SVGIG (reference sequence). The full variable domain, its missing parts supplied by reference TRBV30 and TRBJ2-5, is SQTIHQWPATLVQPVGSPLSLECTVEGTSNPNLYWYRQAAGRGLQLLFYSVGIGQISSEVPQNLSASRPQDRQFILSSKKLLLSDSGFYLCAWSTRETQYFGPGTRLLVL.

This clone was seen more than once but under ten times. The rearrangement joins TRBV7-2 to TRBJ1-2; TRBD1 matches at 8 bases. Germline CDR1 reads SGHTA; CDR2 reads FQGNSA. With 5 bases clipped from V and 6 bases from J, the junction kept 5 bases outside the gene matches. This CDR3 is built from 13 residues. The CDR3 loop reads CASSTGQGHGYTF. CDR3 bases: TGTGCCAGCAGCACCGGACAGGGTCATGGCTACACCTTC.